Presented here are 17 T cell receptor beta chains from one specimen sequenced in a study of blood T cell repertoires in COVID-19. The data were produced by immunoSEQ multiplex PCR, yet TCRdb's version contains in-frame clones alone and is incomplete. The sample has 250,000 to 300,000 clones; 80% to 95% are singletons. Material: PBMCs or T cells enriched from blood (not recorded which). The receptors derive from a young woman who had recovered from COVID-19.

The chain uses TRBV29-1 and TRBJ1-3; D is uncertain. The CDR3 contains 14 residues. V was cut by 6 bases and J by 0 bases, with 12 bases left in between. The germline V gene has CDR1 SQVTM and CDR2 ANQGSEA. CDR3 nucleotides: TGCAGCGTCGTAGCCCTCGGCTCTGGAAACACCATATATTTT. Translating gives CSVVALGSGNTIYF.

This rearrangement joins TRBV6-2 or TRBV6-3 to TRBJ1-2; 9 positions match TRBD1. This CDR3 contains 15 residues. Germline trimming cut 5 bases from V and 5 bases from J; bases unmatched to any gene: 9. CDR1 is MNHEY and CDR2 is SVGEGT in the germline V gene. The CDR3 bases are TGTGCCAGCAGTATTCTTGTCGGACAGGGGTATGGCTACACCTTC. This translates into CASSILVGQGYGYTF.

The CDR3 loop reads CASSLALGTLTKNIQYF. CDR3 DNA sequence: TGTGCCAGCAGCTTAGCGCTAGGAACCCTCACCAAAAACATTCAGTACTTC. V usage is TRBV7-9 and J usage is TRBJ2-4; D is unclear. The germline gives CDR1 SEHNR, CDR2 FQNEAQ (reference sequence). The CDR3 is 17 residues long. V was cut by 0 bases and J by 2 bases, with 14 bases left in between.

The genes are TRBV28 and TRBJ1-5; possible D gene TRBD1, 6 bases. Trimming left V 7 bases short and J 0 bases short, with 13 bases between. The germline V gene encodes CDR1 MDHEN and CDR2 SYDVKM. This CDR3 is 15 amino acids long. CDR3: CASTPRTVSNQPQHF. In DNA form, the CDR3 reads TGTGCCAGCACCCCGAGGACAGTTAGCAATCAGCCCCAGCATTTT.

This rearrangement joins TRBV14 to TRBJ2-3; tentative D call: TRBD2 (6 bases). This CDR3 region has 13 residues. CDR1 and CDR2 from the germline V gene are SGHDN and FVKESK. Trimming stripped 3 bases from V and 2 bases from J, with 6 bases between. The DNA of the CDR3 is TGTGCCAGCAGCCAGGACTACACAGATACGCAGTATTTT. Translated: CASSQDYTDTQYF.

CDR3 sequence: CASSHTLNNEQFF. For the CDR3, the DNA is TGTGCCAGCAGCCACACCTTAAACAATGAGCAGTTCTTC. The chain carries TRBV6-2 or TRBV6-3 and TRBJ2-1, with D uncertain. This CDR3 region has 13 residues. Trimming removed 6 bases from V and 5 bases from J, with 11 bases in between. Germline-derived CDR1 and CDR2 are MNHEY and SVGEGT.

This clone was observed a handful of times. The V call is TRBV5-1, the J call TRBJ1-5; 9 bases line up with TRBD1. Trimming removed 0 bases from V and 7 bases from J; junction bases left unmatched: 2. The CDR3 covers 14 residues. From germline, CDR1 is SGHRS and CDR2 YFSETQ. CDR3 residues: CASSLGTGVQPQHF. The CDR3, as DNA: TGCGCCAGCAGCTTGGGGACAGGGGTCCAGCCCCAGCATTTT.

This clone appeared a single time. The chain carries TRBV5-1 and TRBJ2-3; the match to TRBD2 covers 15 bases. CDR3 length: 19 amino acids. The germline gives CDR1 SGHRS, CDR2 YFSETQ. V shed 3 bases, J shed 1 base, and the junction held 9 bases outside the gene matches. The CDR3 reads CASSSGLAGGLGRTDTQYF. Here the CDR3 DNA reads TGCGCCAGCAGCTCCGGACTAGCGGGAGGGTTGGGGCGCACAGATACGCAGTATTTT.

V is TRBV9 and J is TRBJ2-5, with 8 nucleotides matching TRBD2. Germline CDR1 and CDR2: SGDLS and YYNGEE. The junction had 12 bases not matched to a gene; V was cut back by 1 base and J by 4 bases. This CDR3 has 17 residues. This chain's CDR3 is CASSVKGSGVGGETQYF. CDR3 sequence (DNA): TGTGCCAGCAGCGTAAAGGGTAGCGGGGTGGGGGGAGAGACCCAGTACTTC. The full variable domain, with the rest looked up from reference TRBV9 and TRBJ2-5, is DSGVTQTPKHLITATGQRVTLRCSPRSGDLSVYWYQQSLDQGLQFLIQYYNGEERAKGNILERFSAQQFPDLHSELNLSSLELGDSALYFCASSVKGSGVGGETQYFGPGTRLLVL.

CDR3 in DNA: TGTGCCAGCAGTTACCGGGGACAGCAGTATTCACCCCTCCACTTT. Translated, it gives CASSYRGQQYSPLHF. The chain couples TRBV6-5 to TRBJ1-6; TRBD1 agrees at 7 bases. The CDR3 spans 15 residues. The germline CDR1 and CDR2 sequences are MNHEY and SVGAGI. V gave up 2 bases and J gave up 8 bases; unmatched junction bases: 6.

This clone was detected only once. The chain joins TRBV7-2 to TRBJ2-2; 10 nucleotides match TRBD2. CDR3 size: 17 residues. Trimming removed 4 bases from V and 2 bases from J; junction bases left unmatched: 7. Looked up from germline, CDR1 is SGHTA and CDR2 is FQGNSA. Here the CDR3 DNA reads TGTGCCAGCAGCTCCGCGACTAGCGGGCGTAACACCGGGGAGCTGTTTTTT. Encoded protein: CASSSATSGRNTGELFF. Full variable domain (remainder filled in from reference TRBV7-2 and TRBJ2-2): GAGVSQSPSNKVTEKGKDVELRCDPISGHTALYWYRQSLGQGLEFLIYFQGNSAPDKSGLPSDRFSAERTGGSVSTLTIQRTQQEDSAVYLCASSSATSGRNTGELFFGEGSRLTVL.

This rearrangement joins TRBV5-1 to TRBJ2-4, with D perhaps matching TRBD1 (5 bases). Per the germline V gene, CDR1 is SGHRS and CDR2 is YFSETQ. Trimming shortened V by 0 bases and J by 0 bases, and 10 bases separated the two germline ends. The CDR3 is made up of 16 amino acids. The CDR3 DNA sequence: TGCGCCAGCAGCTTGGGACAGTACTTAGCCAAAAACATTCAGTACTTC. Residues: CASSLGQYLAKNIQYF.

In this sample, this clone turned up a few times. For the CDR3, the DNA is TGCGCCAGCAGCGGGGGGAGAGTTACCTACGAGCAGTACTTC. This gives the protein CASSGGRVTYEQYF. The chain joins TRBV5-1 to TRBJ2-7, with a weak D call TRBD2 (6 bases). The CDR3 consists of 14 residues. Germline loops: CDR1 SGHRS, CDR2 YFSETQ. Trimming removed 4 bases at V and 2 bases at J, with 13 bases between.

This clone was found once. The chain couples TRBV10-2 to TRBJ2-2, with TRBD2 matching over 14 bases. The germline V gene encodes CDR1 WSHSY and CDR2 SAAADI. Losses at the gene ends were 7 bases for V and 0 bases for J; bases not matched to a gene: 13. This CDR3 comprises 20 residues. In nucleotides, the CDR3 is TGCGCCAGCACCACCGGACTAGCGGGAGGTGTAGGGACGAACACCGGGGAGCTGTTTTTT. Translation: CASTTGLAGGVGTNTGELFF.

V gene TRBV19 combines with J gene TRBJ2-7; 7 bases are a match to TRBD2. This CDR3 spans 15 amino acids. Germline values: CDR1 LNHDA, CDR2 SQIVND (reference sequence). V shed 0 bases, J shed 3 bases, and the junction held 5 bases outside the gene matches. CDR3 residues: CASSIEAGRYYEQYF. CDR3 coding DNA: TGTGCCAGTAGTATAGAAGCCGGGAGGTACTACGAGCAGTACTTC.

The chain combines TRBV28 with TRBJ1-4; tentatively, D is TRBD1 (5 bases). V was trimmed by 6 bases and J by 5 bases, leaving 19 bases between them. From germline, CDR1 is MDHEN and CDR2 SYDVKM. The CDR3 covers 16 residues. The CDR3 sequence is CASSGTDGHLNEKLFF. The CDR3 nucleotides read TGTGCCAGCAGCGGAACCGACGGACATTTAAATGAAAAACTGTTTTTT. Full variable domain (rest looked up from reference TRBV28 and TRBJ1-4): DVKVTQSSRYLVKRTGEKVFLECVQDMDHENMFWYRQDPGLGLRLIYFSYDVKMKEKGDIPEGYSVSREKKERFSLILESASTNQTSMYLCASSGTDGHLNEKLFFGSGTQLSVL.

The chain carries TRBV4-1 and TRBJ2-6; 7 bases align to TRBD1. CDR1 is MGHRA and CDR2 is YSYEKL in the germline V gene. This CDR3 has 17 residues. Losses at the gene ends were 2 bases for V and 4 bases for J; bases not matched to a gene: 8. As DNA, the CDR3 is TGCGCCAGCAGCCAATATGGACAGGTCCACGGGGCCAACGTCCTGACTTTC. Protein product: CASSQYGQVHGANVLTF.